The rows below give T cell receptor beta chains drawn from one sample of a study of blood T cell repertoires in COVID-19. This table comes from immunoSEQ multiplex PCR, and its TCRdb copy is limited to in-frame clones, with some not included. This sample has about half a million clones, with 89% found just once. Sequenced: peripheral blood. These receptors originate from a man in his late teens or twenties with COVID-19, enrolled during active disease. Both conserved end residues are part of each CDR3. A D gene is named only where the DNA matches it firmly.

v_gene	j_gene	d_gene	CDR3aa	CDR3nt
TRBV6-2/TRBV6-3	TRBJ2-2	TRBD2	CASSYSKLAGRGGELFF	TGTGCCAGCAGTTACTCGAAACTAGCGGGAAGGGGCGGGGAGCTGTTTTTT
TRBV5-1	TRBJ2-5	TRBD2	CASSLGLAGGPETQYF	TGCGCCAGCAGCTTGGGACTAGCGGGGGGGCCGGAGACCCAGTACTTC
TRBV7-9	TRBJ2-4	TRBD2	CASSPPGGNIQYF	TGTGCCAGCAGCCCCCCCGGGGGGAACATTCAGTACTTC
TRBV28	TRBJ2-2	-	CAAGAGDGPTGELFF	TGTGCCGCGGGGGCAGGGGATGGCCCCACCGGGGAGCTGTTTTTT
TRBV24-1	TRBJ2-1	-	CATSGSSREQFF	TGTGCCACCAGTGGTAGTAGTCGAGAGCAGTTCTTC
TRBV5-6	TRBJ2-4	-	CASSLGYLAKNIQYF	TGTGCCAGCAGCTTGGGCTATTTAGCCAAAAACATTCAGTACTTC
TRBV4-1	TRBJ2-3	TRBD2	CASSQDMQVGGGTDTQYF	TGCGCCAGCAGCCAAGATATGCAAGTGGGGGGGGGCACAGATACGCAGTATTTT
TRBV5-1	TRBJ2-5	TRBD1	CASSPMTGEETQYF	TGCGCCAGCAGCCCAATGACAGGGGAAGAGACCCAGTACTTC
TRBV7-9	TRBJ2-1	-	CASSLSDGGENEQFF	TGTGCCAGCAGCTTGTCCGACGGAGGAGAGAATGAGCAGTTCTTC
TRBV15	TRBJ1-5	-	CATSRGAGDQPQHF	TGTGCCACCAGCAGGGGCGCGGGGGATCAGCCCCAGCATTTT
TRBV6-6	TRBJ2-5	-	CASSRTRVSWYF	TGTGCCAGCAGTCGAACCCGGGTTAGCTGGTACTTC
TRBV6-5	TRBJ2-4	-	CASSYFSFTKNIQYF	TGTGCCAGCAGTTACTTTAGCTTCACCAAAAACATTCAGTACTTC
TRBV6-5	TRBJ2-7	TRBD2	CASNPTSGVRYEQYF	TGTGCCAGCAACCCGACTAGCGGGGTTCGATACGAGCAGTACTTC
TRBV29-1	TRBJ2-5	TRBD2	CSVRTSGQETQYF	TGCAGCGTCAGGACTAGCGGGCAAGAGACCCAGTACTTC
TRBV9	TRBJ2-1	-	CASSVNSGNEQFF	TGTGCCAGCAGCGTCAATAGCGGCAATGAGCAGTTCTTC
TRBV5-1	TRBJ2-1	TRBD2	CASSLLAGGRPNEQFF	TGCGCCAGCAGCTTACTAGCGGGGGGGCGGCCTAATGAGCAGTTCTTC
TRBV19	TRBJ1-2	TRBD1	CASSMGGGQGIYGYTF	TGTGCCAGTAGTATGGGCGGGGGACAGGGGATCTATGGCTACACCTTC